The clone carrying this T cell receptor (beta chain) was counted only a few times. Antigen: not known. The sample comes from a study of T-cell reconstitution after alpha-beta-depleted transplantation in children. Overall study findings and caveats: After transplant, at about two months, alpha-beta T cells were reportedly derived from several hundred expanded graft clones.

This CDR3 region has 13 residues. Germline V gene lookup returns CDR1 SQVTM and CDR2 ANQGSEA. Trimming removed 4 bases at V and 1 base at J, with 10 bases between. Molecular barcoding with unique molecular identifiers was used for the TCRbeta library. TCRdb ran MiXCR on the PCR reads and lists one entry per CDR3 protein. The sample yields approximately 1,000,000 distinct CDR3 sequences, roughly 29% seen once. Source: PBMCs, mostly from graft donor cells, taken 360 days after TCRalphabeta/CD19-depleted stem cell transplant. The chain joins TRBV29-1 to TRBJ2-5; the D gene is possibly TRBD1 (5 bases). The clonotype was recovered from a boy under three years old who had a stem cell transplant for SCID, so the T cells may come from the graft donor. CDR3 in amino acids: CSVAGRAQETQYF. CDR3 DNA sequence: TGCAGCGTTGCTGGCAGGGCCCAAGAGACCCAGTACTTC.